This T cell receptor beta chain was recovered during a study of read filtering for tumor transcriptome and immune sequencing. For the study at large: By R-ISS, stages I, II and III held about 8, 17 and 7 patients. Per sample, TCR-region reads ranged about 4.05 to 11 million by IR-seq, about 80 to 1,400 by RNA-seq.

This clonotype was picked up many times. As yet, its antigen is unknown. From roughly 0.4 ug of RNA, a library with molecular barcoded alpha/delta and beta/gamma adaptors was made. Each CDR3 protein is one row after TCRdb ran MiXCR on the reads. The sample lists approximately 93,000 distinct CDR3 sequences; around a fifth were seen once. Regarding the study as a whole: Approximately 80% of IR-seq clonotypes had one read, totaling about 3.5% of reads; RNA-seq: about 70% and 40%. Dropping single-read clonotypes raised IR-seq and RNA-seq shared-clonotype correlation.

The CDR3 runs to 13 residues. Trimming stripped 6 bases from V and 3 bases from J, with 15 bases between. The germline V gene has CDR1 SQVTM and CDR2 ANQGSEA. This clonotype was obtained from a donor aged 40 or over with multiple myeloma. What was sequenced was a population of CD138-negative cells sorted from bone marrow. This sequence joins TRBV29-1 and TRBJ2-7; perhaps TRBD2 as D (5 bases). This chain's CDR3 is CSVKRDQFYEQYF. Written as DNA, the CDR3 is TGCAGCGTGAAGAGGGATCAGTTCTACGAGCAGTACTTC.